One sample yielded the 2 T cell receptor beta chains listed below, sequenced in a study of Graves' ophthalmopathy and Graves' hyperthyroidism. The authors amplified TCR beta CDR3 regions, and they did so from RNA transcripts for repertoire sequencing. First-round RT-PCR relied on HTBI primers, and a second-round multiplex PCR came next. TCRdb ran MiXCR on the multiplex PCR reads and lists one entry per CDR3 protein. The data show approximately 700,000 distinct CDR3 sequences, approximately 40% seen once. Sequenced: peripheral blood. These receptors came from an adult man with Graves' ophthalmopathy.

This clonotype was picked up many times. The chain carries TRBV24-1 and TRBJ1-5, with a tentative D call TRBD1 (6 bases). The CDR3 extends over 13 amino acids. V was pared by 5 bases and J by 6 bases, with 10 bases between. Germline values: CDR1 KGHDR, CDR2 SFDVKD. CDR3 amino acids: CATSAPRGQPQHF. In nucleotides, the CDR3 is TGTGCCACCAGTGCCCCCAGGGGTCAGCCCCAGCATTTT.

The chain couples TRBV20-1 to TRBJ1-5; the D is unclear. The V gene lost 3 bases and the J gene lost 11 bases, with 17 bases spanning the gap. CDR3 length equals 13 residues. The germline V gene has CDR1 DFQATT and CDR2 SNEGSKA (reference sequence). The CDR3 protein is CSASGRAGETQHF. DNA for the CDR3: TGCAGTGCTAGCGGGAGGGCCGGAGAGACCCAGCATTTT.